The 14 T cell receptor beta chains presented below share a single source sample, sequenced in a study of radiation and T cells in renal cell carcinoma. Data came from immunoSEQ multiplex PCR; TCRdb stores just in-frame clones and leaves some out. The sample lists roughly 120,000 clones; roughly 80% were seen once. The time point denotes: baseline pretreatment blood. Treatment reported: 15 Gy SBRT to primary tumor, nephrectomy 4 weeks later. The sequencing used blood, collected from a patient whose treatment included radiotherapy and nephrectomy. These receptors all come from a woman aged 60-75 years with renal cell carcinoma.

The chain recombines TRBV27 with TRBJ1-1; 9 bases match TRBD1. The length of the CDR3 is 14 residues. Germline CDR1 reads MNHEY; CDR2 reads SMNVEV (reference sequence). V lost 3 bases and J lost 3; bases outside the gene matches: 2. DNA of the CDR3: TGTGCCAGCAGTTTGACAGGGGGACACACTGAAGCTTTCTTT. Its translation is CASSLTGGHTEAFF.

The V call is TRBV7-7, the J call TRBJ2-7, with D possibly TRBD1 on 6 matching bases. CDR1 and CDR2 from the germline V gene are SSHAT and FNYEAQ (reference sequence). The CDR3 covers 12 residues. V was clipped by 11 bases and J by 3 bases, with 14 bases between them. The CDR3 loop is CAARGRGYEQYF. In DNA, the CDR3 is TGTGCCGCCCGCGGCAGGGGCTACGAGCAGTACTTC.

This clone appeared a single time. CDR3 sequence (DNA): TGCAGTGCCAGACTAGCGGGTGAGCAGTTCTTC. Protein sequence: CSARLAGEQFF. The chain joins TRBV20-1 to TRBJ2-1, with 10 bases aligning to TRBD2. V lost 6 bases and J lost 9; bases outside the gene matches: 2. Germline CDR1 reads DFQATT; CDR2 reads SNEGSKA (reference sequence). This CDR3 contains 11 residues.

V usage is TRBV11-2 and J usage is TRBJ2-5, with 9 bases identical to TRBD1. With 0 bases clipped from V and 7 bases from J, the junction kept 9 bases outside the gene matches. This CDR3 comprises 16 residues. Germline V lookup: CDR1 SGHAT, CDR2 FQNNGV. CDR3 DNA sequence: TGTGCCAGCAGCTTAGAAATGGGACAGGGATGGGGGACCCAGTACTTC. Amino acids: CASSLEMGQGWGTQYF.

The chain couples TRBV15 to TRBJ2-7; D gene uncertain. V was trimmed by 3 bases and J by 0 bases, leaving 9 bases between them. Germline CDR1 LNHNV, CDR2 YYDKDF (reference sequence). The CDR3 runs to 14 residues. CDR3 loop: CATSRDHNSYEQYF. The CDR3 region has the DNA TGTGCCACCAGCAGGGATCATAACTCCTACGAGCAGTACTTC.

The rearrangement links TRBV27 to TRBJ1-2; the D is unclear. This CDR3 has 16 residues. V was pared by 4 bases and J by 2 bases, with 17 bases between. Looked up from germline, CDR1 is MNHEY and CDR2 is SMNVEV (reference sequence). This chain's CDR3 is CASSYTATSINYGYTF. For the CDR3, the DNA is TGTGCCAGCAGTTACACGGCCACCAGCATCAACTATGGCTACACCTTC.

This chain joins TRBV27 and TRBJ1-1, with a tentative D call TRBD1 (5 bases). Trimming removed 3 bases at V and 3 bases at J, with 11 bases between. Germline V gives CDR1 MNHEY, CDR2 SMNVEV (reference sequence). CDR3 length: 14 amino acids. CDR3 sequence: CASSFNGGDTEAFF. The DNA of the CDR3 is TGTGCCAGCAGTTTCAACGGGGGGGACACTGAAGCTTTCTTT.

This chain links TRBV19 with TRBJ2-3; D perhaps matches TRBD1 (6 bases). The CDR3 is 17 amino acids. CDR1 is LNHDA and CDR2 is SQIVND in the germline V gene (reference sequence). Trimming stripped 1 base from V and 5 bases from J, with 19 bases between. CDR3 sequence reads: CASSIAFRAGELDTQYF. DNA of the CDR3: TGTGCCAGTAGTATAGCCTTTAGGGCAGGGGAATTAGATACGCAGTATTTT.

The V gene is TRBV5-5, the J gene TRBJ2-7; D may be TRBD2 (6 bases). Trimming took off 4 bases at V and 2 bases at J, with 16 bases between the two ends. The CDR3 length is 15 residues. Germline V gene data show CDR1 as SGHKS and CDR2 as YYEKEE (reference sequence). The CDR3 reads CASSPGVTPAYEQYF. In DNA form, the CDR3 reads TGTGCCAGCAGCCCGGGGGTAACACCAGCCTACGAGCAGTACTTC. Full variable domain (rest looked up from reference TRBV5-5 and TRBJ2-7): DAGVTQSPTHLIKTRGQQVTLRCSPISGHKSVSWYQQVLGQGPQFIFQYYEKEERGRGNFPDRFSARQFPNYSSELNVNALLLGDSALYLCASSPGVTPAYEQYFGPGTRLTVT.

The chain is built from TRBV2 and TRBJ1-5; D possibly corresponds to TRBD1 (5 bases). Germline V gene lookup returns CDR1 SNHLY and CDR2 FYNNEI. Trimming cost V 4 bases and J 7 bases, with 14 bases left between them. The CDR3 totals 14 residues. DNA for the CDR3: TGTGCCAGCAGTGGGACACTCGCCGGGCAGCCCCAGCATTTT. Its protein product is CASSGTLAGQPQHF.

A note on this clone: The junction differs from germline at one of its ends, possibly a read error. The rearrangement links TRBV7-8 to TRBJ2-5, with a tentative D call TRBD2 (5 bases). The CDR3 has 17 residues. CDR1 SGHVS and CDR2 FQNEAQ come from the germline V gene. The CDR3 bases are TGTGCCAGCAGCTCATTTGCATGGAGGACTCCCCAAGGGACCCAGTACTTC. This sequence encodes CASSSFAWRTPQGTQYF.

The chain recombines TRBV4-2 with TRBJ2-7; 7 nucleotides match TRBD2. This CDR3 spans 16 amino acids. Germline trimming cut 1 base from V and 4 bases from J; bases unmatched to any gene: 10. The V gene's germline CDR1 is LGHNA and CDR2 YNFKEQ. For the CDR3, the DNA is TGTGCCAGCAGCCAAGGGGGAGGGAGGGGAAGATACGAGCAGTACTTC. Its translation: CASSQGGGRGRYEQYF.

The chain has TRBV9 and TRBJ2-2; D may be TRBD2 (5 bases). There are 16 residues in the CDR3. The germline gives CDR1 SGDLS, CDR2 YYNGEE. V lost 0 bases to trimming and J lost 1 base, with 10 bases between them. The CDR3 here is CASSVGVGRNTGELFF. The CDR3 coding sequence is TGTGCCAGCAGCGTAGGGGTGGGGAGGAACACCGGGGAGCTGTTTTTT.

The chain couples TRBV30 to TRBJ2-2, with 8 bases that match TRBD1. Germline-derived CDR1 and CDR2 are GTSNPN and SVGIG (reference sequence). The V segment lost 1 base and the J segment 6 bases; nucleotides outside the gene matches: 7. The CDR3 length is 15 residues. The CDR3 reads CAWSGPAGGAGELFF. The CDR3 DNA reads as TGTGCCTGGAGTGGTCCGGCAGGGGGCGCCGGGGAGCTGTTTTTT.